This T cell receptor (beta chain) was captured by sequencing in a study of T cells in localized non-small cell lung cancer. General observations from the study: Among the top 100 tumor clones, a median 57 appeared in adjacent lung.

Details on this clone: The antigen is unknown.

Generated by immunoSEQ multiplex PCR, the TCRdb table keeps only in-frame clones and is missing some. The profile shows about 28,000 clones, 92% of them singletons. This CDR3 spans 14 amino acids. The V end lost 5 bases, the J end lost 3 bases, and 15 bases lay between the germline ends. Germline CDR1 SGHKS, CDR2 YYEKEE (reference sequence). This sample comprised peripheral blood mononuclear cells, obtained before any cancer treatment. The receptor was derived from a woman aged 40-69 years with stage III lung adenocarcinoma. The rearrangement joins TRBV5-5 to TRBJ2-7; D perhaps matches TRBD2 (6 bases). This chain's CDR3 is CASSWGVDGYEQYF. In DNA, the CDR3 is TGTGCCAGCAGTTGGGGGGTCGACGGCTACGAGCAGTACTTC.